The rows below give T cell receptor beta chains drawn from one sample of a study of vaccination and CD4 T cells after COVID-19. TCRdb redid the calling of the PCR reads with MiXCR, one entry per CDR3 protein. There are some 25,000 distinct CDR3 sequences in the sample; around 45% occur only once, and about 6.3% lies in the top ten. No cognate antigen is known for these TCRs. Material: CD4+ T cells from blood, cultured in vitro. The origin of the receptors is a human donor who had recovered from COVID-19. CDR3s include the opening cysteine and the closing phenylalanine or tryptophan. The D gene is left open where the match is weak. Only part of the rows carry a size: once, few, many, or a class if the clone is expanded.

>NA|TRBV20-1|TRBJ2-5|few
CSARNPPRETQYF
TGCAGTGCTAGAAACCCCCCCCGAGAGACCCAGTACTTC
>TRBD2|TRBV10-2|TRBJ2-7|NA
CASSETGLAGGPYHEQYF
TGCGCCAGCAGTGAGACCGGACTAGCGGGAGGGCCCTACCACGAGCAGTACTTC
>TRBD1|TRBV5-1|TRBJ2-6|NA
CASSLQGARGSSGANVLTF
TGCGCCAGCAGCTTACAGGGGGCTCGGGGAAGCTCTGGGGCCAACGTCCTGACTTTC
>NA|TRBV2|TRBJ2-1|few
CASISYNEQFF
TGTGCCAGCATTTCCTACAATGAGCAGTTCTTC
>NA|TRBV27|TRBJ2-7|NA
CASSLYEQYF
TGTGCCAGCAGCCTCTACGAGCAGTACTTC
>NA|TRBV20-1|TRBJ2-1|NA
CSAGGGGRGEQFF
TGCAGTGCTGGGGGCGGGGGAAGAGGAGAGCAGTTCTTC
>TRBD1|TRBV7-9|TRBJ1-6|NA
CASRSGQGGNSPLHF
TGTGCCAGCAGATCCGGACAGGGCGGGAATTCACCCCTCCACTTT
>TRBD1|TRBV6-4|TRBJ1-2|few
CASQPDRGDYGYTF
TGTGCCAGCCAACCTGACAGGGGAGACTACGGCTACACCTTC
>NA|TRBV25-1|TRBJ2-1|NA
CASSESVGDGRYNEQFF
TGTGCCAGCAGTGAATCTGTAGGGGACGGCCGCTACAATGAGCAGTTCTTC
>NA|TRBV7-3|TRBJ1-6|few
CASSSVYGSPLHF
TGTGCCAGCAGCTCGGTCTATGGTTCACCCCTCCACTTT
>NA|TRBV11-2|TRBJ2-2|NA
CASSLVDSLKLFF
TGTGCCAGCAGCTTAGTGGACAGTTTAAAGCTGTTTTTT
>NA|TRBV19|TRBJ2-1|once
CASRTRADLNEQFF
TGTGCCAGTAGGACCCGGGCAGACCTCAATGAGCAGTTCTTC
>TRBD1|TRBV6-5|TRBJ2-5|few
CASSYRDRARETQYF
TGTGCCAGCAGTTACAGGGACAGGGCACGGGAGACCCAGTACTTC
>TRBD2|TRBV5-8|TRBJ2-1|NA
CASSGTLAASYNEQFF
TGTGCCAGCAGCGGAACCCTAGCGGCCTCCTACAATGAGCAGTTCTTC
>NA|TRBV18|TRBJ1-1|NA
CASSPLQEAAFF
TGTGCCAGCTCACCTCTCCAGGAAGCAGCTTTCTTT
>NA|TRBV20-1|TRBJ1-1|few
CSARDEGRAGNTEAFF
TGCAGTGCTAGAGACGAGGGTAGGGCAGGAAACACTGAAGCTTTCTTT
>NA|TRBV20-1|TRBJ1-2|few
CSASDAANYGYTF
TGCAGTGCTAGCGACGCAGCTAACTATGGCTACACCTTC
>TRBD1|TRBV12-3/TRBV12-4|TRBJ1-5|NA
CASSFMTGRLQPQHF
TGTGCCAGCAGTTTTATGACAGGGAGGCTGCAGCCCCAGCATTTT
>NA|TRBV7-2|TRBJ2-3|NA
CASSLGLVADTQYF
TGTGCCAGCAGCTTAGGGCTAGTTGCAGATACGCAGTATTTT
>NA|TRBV11-2|TRBJ2-4|few
CASSLETGWGIQYF
TGTGCTAGCAGCTTAGAGACAGGTTGGGGCATTCAGTACTTC
>NA|TRBV10-3|TRBJ2-7|NA
CAISGGQGALYEQYF
TGTGCCATCAGTGGAGGCCAAGGGGCCCTCTACGAGCAGTACTTC
>NA|TRBV24-1|TRBJ2-2|few
CATSRLNTGELFF
TGTGCCACCAGTAGGCTTAACACCGGGGAGCTGTTTTTT
>TRBD1|TRBV18|TRBJ1-2|NA
CASSPPDRGYYGYTF
TGTGCCAGCTCACCCCCGGACAGGGGATACTATGGCTACACCTTC
>TRBD1|TRBV20-1|TRBJ2-1|once
CSAGWGQGRNEQFF
TGCAGTGCTGGGTGGGGACAGGGGCGGAATGAGCAGTTCTTC
>TRBD2|TRBV10-2|TRBJ2-3|NA
CASGLAGTDTQYF
TGCGCCAGCGGACTAGCGGGCACAGATACGCAGTATTTT
>TRBD2|TRBV19|TRBJ2-1|NA
CARTLAGGYNEQFF
TGTGCCAGAACCCTAGCGGGGGGATACAATGAGCAGTTCTTC
>NA|TRBV28|TRBJ1-2|NA
CASSLQGWGYTF
TGTGCCAGCAGTTTGCAGGGCTGGGGCTACACCTTC